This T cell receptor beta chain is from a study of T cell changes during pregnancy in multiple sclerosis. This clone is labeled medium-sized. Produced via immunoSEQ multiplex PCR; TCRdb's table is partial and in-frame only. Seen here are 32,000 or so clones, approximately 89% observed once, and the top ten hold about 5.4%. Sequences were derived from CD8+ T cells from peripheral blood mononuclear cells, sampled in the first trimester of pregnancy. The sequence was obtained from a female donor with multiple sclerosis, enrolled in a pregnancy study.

As DNA, the CDR3 is TGCGCCAGCAGCCAAGATAGGGGCTCTGGGGCCAACGTCCTGACTTTC. Amino acids: CASSQDRGSGANVLTF. The V gene is TRBV4-3, the J gene TRBJ2-6; D might be TRBD1 (5 bases). This CDR3 spans 16 amino acids. The V gene's germline CDR1 is LGHNA and CDR2 YSLEER. Trimming stripped 0 bases from V and 0 bases from J, with 6 bases between.